This TCR beta chain is from a study of beta chain features in type 1 diabetes. In its sample, this clone was seen a few times. Its antigen is currently unknown. The junction departs from germline at one end; a sequencing error may be responsible. Each of the CD4+ naive, central memory, regulatory and stem cell-like memory populations was sorted via CD45RO/CCR7/CD25/CD127/CD95/CD27. Germline CDR1 is SGHRS and CDR2 is YFSETQ. This CDR3 has 12 amino acids. Study findings and constraints: Although PCR might favor shorter templates, it would do so equally in patients and controls. All four CD4+ subsets from Type 1 diabetes patients carried moderately but significantly shorter TCRB CDR3s.

Every isolated RNA sample was fully reverse transcribed, so sequencing captured expressed TCRB transcripts. Assay used: immunoSEQ multiplex PCR; TCRdb lists only in-frame clones, some missing. The data hold about 150,000 clones, with about 9.4% observed a single time. The sequenced material came from central memory CD4+ T cells from blood. The receptor's source is a man aged 30 to 45 with type 1 diabetes. The chain is built from TRBV5-1 and TRBJ2-7; 9 nucleotides line up with TRBD1. Here the CDR3 reads CASSETGGQGFF. The CDR3 DNA follows: TGCGCCAGCAGCGAAACCGGCGGACAGGGGTTCTTC.